The 4 T cell receptor beta chains given below trace back to one sample, sequenced in a study of CD8+CD57+ T cells in acquired aplastic anemia. It was genomic DNA that served as the template for profiling TCR beta VDJ and CDR3. Using its own MiXCR run on the reads, TCRdb lists one record per CDR3 protein. The sample consists of 400,000 to 450,000 distinct CDR3 sequences, approximately 70% of them appearing once. Sequencing was done on a sample of sorted CD4+, CD8+, or CD8+CD57+ T cells (not recorded which) from PBMCs. Source of these receptors: a human donor in good health, serving as a control.

With respect to this clonotype: The germline gene is not matched at one end of the junction; a read error may be the cause. The chain combines TRBV7-9 with TRBJ2-3, with D possibly matching TRBD2 (6 bases). This CDR3 is built from 16 residues. Germline values: CDR1 SEHNR, CDR2 FQNEAQ (reference sequence). In nucleotides, the CDR3 is TGCGCCAGCAGCCAAGAGCGGCTAGCGAAGGGAGATACGCAGTATTTT. Translating gives CASSQERLAKGDTQYF.

This clonotype has a count of ten or more. The chain recombines TRBV6-2 or TRBV6-3 with TRBJ2-3; 8 bases line up with TRBD2. The CDR3 has 17 amino acids. Trimming removed 6 bases from V and 0 bases from J; junction bases left unmatched: 11. Per germline, CDR1 MNHEY and CDR2 SVGEGT. The CDR3 DNA sequence: TGTGCCAGCAGCCGTCTCCTTAGCGGGGCTAGCACAGATACGCAGTATTTT. This translates into CASSRLLSGASTDTQYF.

This chain connects TRBV12-3 or TRBV12-4 to TRBJ2-7; a possible D gene is TRBD2 (6 bases). The CDR3 sequence is 15 residues long. Deletions cut 5 bases from V and 2 bases from J, with 16 bases between. This chain's CDR3 is CASSTSEGLAYEQYF. The CDR3 DNA is TGTGCCAGCAGTACCTCGGAGGGGCTCGCCTACGAGCAGTACTTC.

The V and J genes are TRBV7-2 and TRBJ2-1; maybe TRBD1 (6 bases). V gave up 5 bases and J gave up 8 bases, with 28 bases separating them. Germline CDR1 and CDR2: SGHTA and FQGNSA. The CDR3 loop spans 18 amino acids. The CDR3: CASSRVAGDPHSQHEQFF. For the CDR3, the DNA is TGTGCCAGCAGCAGGGTCGCAGGGGATCCGCATTCCCAGCATGAGCAGTTCTTC.